Presented here are 9 T cell receptor beta chains from one specimen sequenced in a study of identical twins. TCRdb re-analysed the 5' RACE reads in MiXCR, keeping a single row per CDR3 protein. The sample has hundreds of thousands of distinct CDR3 sequences; roughly 6.2% are singletons. What was sequenced was naive T cells sorted from blood. The receptors come from a man aged 18 to 30 in good health.

This clonotype was counted only a few times. The chain links TRBV30 to TRBJ2-1, with TRBD2 as a possible D gene (6 bases). The V and J ends lost 5 bases and 6 bases respectively, with 14 bases between them. CDR3 length: 13 amino acids. Germline V gene data show CDR1 as GTSNPN and CDR2 as SVGIG (reference sequence). This CDR3 reads CAWGGAFSNEQFF. In DNA, the CDR3 is TGTGCCTGGGGAGGGGCATTTAGCAATGAGCAGTTCTTC.

There are many counts of this clonotype. This chain connects TRBV11-1 to TRBJ2-3, with 9 positions matching TRBD2. Germline lookup yields CDR1 SGHAT and CDR2 FQDESV (reference sequence). J was trimmed by 0 bases and V by 5 bases; bases with no gene match: 12. The CDR3 is 18 amino acids. The CDR3 DNA reads TGTGCCAGCAGCAGTAGCGGGAGTTGGCCCCAAAGCACAGATACGCAGTATTTT. Its protein product is CASSSSGSWPQSTDTQYF.

This clonotype came up many times. The rearrangement joins TRBV4-2 to TRBJ2-3; 7 nucleotides match TRBD2. The trim removed 0 bases at V and 3 bases at J, leaving 6 bases unmatched. CDR1 and CDR2 (germline): LGHNA, YNFKEQ. There are 16 residues in the CDR3. CDR3 loop: CASSQEPAGETDTQYF. The CDR3, as DNA: TGTGCCAGCAGCCAAGAGCCCGCGGGGGAGACAGATACGCAGTATTTT.

The rearrangement links TRBV5-1 to TRBJ2-1, with 8 positions matching TRBD2. Losses at the gene ends were 4 bases for V and 5 bases for J; bases not matched to a gene: 11. There are 16 residues in the CDR3. Germline assignment: CDR1 SGHRS and CDR2 YFSETQ. As DNA, the CDR3 is TGCGCCAGCAGCCCCTCCACCGGGAGGGCCCACAATGAGCAGTTCTTC. Its protein is CASSPSTGRAHNEQFF.

There are many counts of this clonotype. The J gene is TRBJ2-1, the V gene TRBV7-8; a weak D match, TRBD1 (6 bases). Trimming took 1 base from V and 1 from J, leaving 11 bases between them. The V gene's germline CDR1 is SGHVS and CDR2 FQNEAQ. This CDR3 is 16 amino acids long. For the CDR3, the DNA is TGTGCCAGCAGCTTAGATAGGCAGGGGTCCTACAATGAGCAGTTCTTC. Encoded protein: CASSLDRQGSYNEQFF.

This chain uses TRBV20-1 with TRBJ2-1; 7 bases line up with TRBD1. V was pared by 0 bases and J by 4 bases, with 6 bases of the junction left unmatched. This CDR3 region has 15 residues. Germline CDR1 reads DFQATT; CDR2 reads SNEGSKA (reference sequence). The CDR3 DNA follows: TGCAGTGCTAGAGAAGATCCAGGGGGTTACAATGAGCAGTTCTTC. The encoded protein is CSAREDPGGYNEQFF.

For this clonotype: A read error is possible here, since a much larger clone lies one base away. The chain uses TRBV11-2 and TRBJ2-7; D is unclear. This CDR3 region has 10 residues. Per germline, CDR1 SGHAT and CDR2 FQNNGV. The V end was cut by 3 bases, the J end by 6 bases, with 3 bases between. CDR3 loop: CASSFSEQYF. For the CDR3, the DNA is TGTGCCAGCAGCTTCTCCGAGCAGTACTTC. Drawing the rest from reference TRBV11-2 and TRBJ2-7, the complete variable domain is EAGVAQSPRYKIIEKRQSVAFWCNPISGHATLYWYQQILGQGPKLLIQFQNNGVVDDSQLPKDRFSAERLKGVDSTLKIQPAKLEDSAVYLCASSFSEQYFGPGTRLTVT.

This clonotype was picked up many times. The chain is built from TRBV7-2 and TRBJ2-7; TRBD2 aligns across 11 bases. CDR3 size: 15 residues. Unmatched junction bases numbered 5, after V lost 5 bases and J lost 2 bases. The germline CDR1 and CDR2 sequences are SGHTA and FQGNSA. CDR3 bases: TGTGCCAGCAGCAAGACTAGCGGGGCCGCCTACGAGCAGTACTTC. This translates into CASSKTSGAAYEQYF.

The V call is TRBV6-5, the J call TRBJ1-1; D gene uncertain. The germline gives CDR1 MNHEY, CDR2 SVGAGI. V was cut by 0 bases and J by 1 base, with 9 bases left in between. The CDR3 contains 15 residues. The CDR3 region has the DNA TGTGCCAGCAGTTACTCGGGGATGGGGAACACTGAAGCTTTCTTT. Translated, it gives CASSYSGMGNTEAFF.